The 21 T cell receptor beta chains listed next were all sequenced from one sample in a study of tumor-infiltrating lymphocytes in primary liver carcinoma. The tissue used was unsorted bulk material of about 19-31 mg. RNA and DNA were co-extracted from it with the AllPrep DNA/RNA mini kit. A constant-region primer primed TCR beta cDNA synthesis from about 530 ng of total RNA. ARM-PCR, slightly modified, supplied the TCR beta libraries through three nested multiplex PCR rounds. Amplification in the first two PCR rounds was performed using TRBV1-TRBV30 forward primers and a C-beta reverse primer for roughly 9 cycles each. TCRdb processed the multiplex PCR reads anew with MiXCR; each CDR3 protein has one entry. The sample carries 95,000 to 100,000 distinct CDR3 sequences, about two thirds recorded once. Specimen: liver tumor tissue from sampling region 2. Subset meaning: tumor region T2, inferior pole. The receptors come from a woman aged 60-70 years with primary liver carcinoma and hepatitis B virus infection.

The chain recombines TRBV25-1 with TRBJ1-1; 9 nucleotides align to TRBD1. With V trimmed by 8 bases and J by 4 bases, 11 bases remained unmatched. CDR1 and CDR2 (germline): MGHDK, SYGVNS. This CDR3 region has 15 residues. CDR3 in DNA: TGTGCCAGCTGTGGCGGGGACAGGGTTTGCACTGAAGCTTTCTTT. As protein: CASCGGDRVCTEAFF.

About this clonotype: Germline and junction disagree at one end, which may indicate a read error. The V and J genes are TRBV6-6 and TRBJ1-5; 8 nucleotides line up with TRBD1. This CDR3 region has 15 residues. The V gene's germline CDR1 is MNHNY and CDR2 SVGAGI (reference sequence). For the CDR3, the DNA is TGTGCCACTAGAGGACAGGGTCTAAGCAATCAGCCTCAGCATTTT. Its translation: CATRGQGLSNQPQHF.

In nucleotides, the CDR3 is TGTGCCAGCCAATGGGGGGGGGTTAATGAGCAGTTCTTC. Protein sequence: CASQWGGVNEQFF. V usage is TRBV6-5 and J usage is TRBJ2-1; 7 bases are shared with TRBD2. J lost 7 bases, V lost 8 bases, and 8 bases had no gene match. Germline V lookup: CDR1 MNHEY, CDR2 SVGAGI. The CDR3 extends over 13 amino acids.

This clonotype is categorized as large (0.1 to 1%). The chain couples TRBV11-2 to TRBJ2-7; 8 bases align to TRBD2. Germline trimming cut 7 bases from V and 7 bases from J; bases unmatched to any gene: 18. Germline V gives CDR1 SGHAT, CDR2 FQNNGV. This CDR3 comprises 16 residues. The CDR3 DNA sequence: TGTGCCAGCACGACTCCTGGGCGGGAGGCAAGGGGGGAGCAGTACTTC. Encoded protein: CASTTPGREARGEQYF. Complete variable domain (other parts from reference TRBV11-2 and TRBJ2-7): EAGVAQSPRYKIIEKRQSVAFWCNPISGHATLYWYQQILGQGPKLLIQFQNNGVVDDSQLPKDRFSAERLKGVDSTLKIQPAKLEDSAVYLCASTTPGREARGEQYFGPGTRLTVT.

Comment on this clonotype: The missing conserved phenylalanine or tryptophan at the end of this CDR3 makes a read error likely. The DNA is left out, because the CDR3 cannot be placed on it with certainty; the CDR3 is given as TCRdb lists it. CDR3 sequence: CASSLEPSGSGERYL. The chain combines TRBV11-2 with TRBJ2-7; TRBD2 was called by the table and not checked on the DNA. Germline loops: CDR1 SGHAT, CDR2 FQNNGV. Ends included, the CDR3 has 15 residues.

Comments on this clonotype: Since the CDR3 does not end with the conserved phenylalanine or tryptophan, this likely comes from a read error. The chain links TRBV11-3 to TRBJ2-1, with 7 bases identical to TRBD1. The ends lost 1 base at V and 8 bases at J; junction bases unmatched: 14. The CDR3 consists of 17 residues. CDR1 is SGHNT and CDR2 is YENEEA in the germline V gene. The CDR3: CASSLGQGEWGIDEQFL. The DNA of the CDR3 is TGTGCCAGCAGCTTAGGTCAGGGGGAGTGGGGTATCGATGAGCAGTTCTTA.

A note on this clonotype: Because the CDR3 is missing its conserved closing phenylalanine or tryptophan, this is likely a read error. This sequence joins TRBV11-2 and TRBJ2-3; TRBD2 aligns across 10 bases. The CDR3 loop spans 15 amino acids. The trim removed 5 bases at V and 12 bases at J, leaving 14 bases unmatched. CDR1 and CDR2 from the germline V gene are SGHAT and FQNNGV. CDR3 sequence: CASSPRLAGPDTQYY. The CDR3, as DNA: TGTGCCAGCAGCCCTAGACTAGCGGGCCCAGACACACAGTATTAT.

There are many counts of this clonotype. This rearrangement joins TRBV6-1 to TRBJ1-5, with unresolved D. The CDR3 length is 12 residues. Between the trimmed V and J ends, which lost 1 base and 15 bases, there was a span of 13 bases. CDR1 is MNHNS and CDR2 is SASEGT in the germline V gene. The CDR3 region is CASSEGVLRRHF. CDR3 DNA sequence: TGTGCCAGCAGTGAAGGCGTCCTACGGCGGCATTTT.

This clonotype showed up just once. An end of the junction differs from the germline gene, which may be a read error. V gene TRBV11-2 combines with J gene TRBJ2-1; a possible D gene is TRBD2 (6 bases). Per germline, CDR1 SGHAT and CDR2 FQNNGV. The length of the CDR3 is 15 residues. CDR3 amino acids: CANSSGTQSHNVQLF. The CDR3 DNA follows: TGTGCCAACAGTTCCGGGACTCAATCCCACAATGTGCAGCTCTTC.

This rearrangement joins TRBV12-3 or TRBV12-4 to TRBJ1-2, with no clear D. Trimming pared 3 bases from V and 8 bases from J, leaving 13 bases between. The CDR3 loop spans 13 amino acids. The CDR3 DNA is TGTGCCAGCAGTTTCGGGCAGTTCAACGGCTACACCTTC. It codes for CASSFGQFNGYTF.

Ten or more counts support this clonotype. This chain joins TRBV6-1 and TRBJ1-1; a weak D match, TRBD1 (5 bases). Germline V gives CDR1 MNHNS, CDR2 SASEGT. V lost 7 bases and J lost 0, with 21 bases in between. The CDR3 runs 17 residues. CDR3 nucleotides: TGTGCCAGCACTCAGAGTCCCGGGACCTACATGAACACTGAAGCTTTCTTT. Protein sequence: CASTQSPGTYMNTEAFF.

This clonotype was counted a few times. The chain couples TRBV28 to TRBJ2-5, with 9 bases fitting TRBD2. The junction had 7 bases not matched to a gene; V was cut back by 6 bases and J by 2 bases. Germline V gene sequence: CDR1 MDHEN, CDR2 SYDVKM. There are 15 residues in the CDR3. The chain's CDR3 is CASSPRTSVQETQYF. The CDR3 nucleotides are TGTGCCAGCAGCCCCAGGACTAGCGTACAAGAGACCCAGTACTTC.

This clonotype has just a few counts. Being one base from a much bigger clone, this may be a read error. The CDR3 region has the DNA TGCGGCGCCCAGCAGGGGGCGCGTGAGACCCAGTACTTC. This encodes CGAQQGARETQYF. V usage is TRBV29-1 and J usage is TRBJ2-5, with 8 bases that match TRBD1. CDR1 and CDR2 (germline): SQVTM, ANQGSEA. This CDR3 contains 13 residues. The complete variable domain, with remaining parts taken from reference TRBV29-1 and TRBJ2-5, reads SAVISQKPSRDICQRGTSLTIQCQVDSQVTMMFWYRQQPGQSLTLIATANQGSEATYESGFVIDKFPISRPNLTFSTLTVSNMSPEDSSIYLCGAQQGARETQYFGPGTRLLVL.

Notes on this clonotype: A much larger clonotype is one base distant, so this may be a read error. The chain is built from TRBV30 and TRBJ1-1, with 7 bases identical to TRBD1. V gave up 2 bases and J gave up 0 bases; unmatched junction bases: 3. The CDR3 runs 14 residues. Germline lookup yields CDR1 GTSNPN and CDR2 SVGIG (reference sequence). CDR3 DNA sequence: TGTGCCTGGAGTACAGGGGCGTTGAACACTGAAGCTTTCTTT. It codes for CAWSTGALNTEAFF.

This clonotype was found many times. V is TRBV28 and J is TRBJ2-2; 11 nucleotides align to TRBD1. The CDR3 is 19 residues long. Germline V CDR1 and CDR2: MDHEN, SYDVKM. V shed 2 bases and J 1 base; nucleotides not matched to a gene: 9. As DNA, the CDR3 is TGTGCCAGCAGTTTACGTCTGCGGGACAGGGGGGGGAACACCGGGGAGCTGTTTTTT. This translates into CASSLRLRDRGGNTGELFF.

In its sample, this clonotype was seen a few times. This chain joins TRBV20-1 and TRBJ2-5; 7 bases map to TRBD1. The CDR3 is made up of 13 amino acids. V lost 6 bases, J lost 5 bases, and 9 bases stayed unmatched. CDR1 and CDR2 (germline): DFQATT, SNEGSKA (reference sequence). The CDR3 spells CSATTGALETQYF. The CDR3 DNA is TGCAGTGCGACTACAGGGGCCTTGGAGACCCAGTACTTC.

With respect to this clonotype: The germline gene is not matched at one end of the junction; a read error may be the cause. The chain carries TRBV11-3 and TRBJ2-1, with TRBD2 matching over 7 bases. The CDR3 is 14 residues long. Germline loops: CDR1 SGHNT, CDR2 YENEEA. The DNA of the CDR3 is TGTGCGAGCAGTTTAGGCGGGAGCACTAATGAGCATATCTTC. Its protein product is CASSLGGSTNEHIF.

Remarks on this clonotype: Lacking the conserved final phenylalanine or tryptophan, this CDR3 likely reflects a read error. The CDR3 bases are TGTGCCAGCAGCTTCAGACCCGAAGTGAATGATCAGTTCCTC. Amino acids: CASSFRPEVNDQFL. V is TRBV11-2 and J is TRBJ2-1; no clear D gene. The CDR3 spans 14 residues. Germline V gene data show CDR1 as SGHAT and CDR2 as FQNNGV.

Notes on this clonotype: The CDR3 does not close with the conserved phenylalanine or tryptophan, likely indicating a read error. The chain carries TRBV4-1 and TRBJ2-6; D is possibly TRBD2 (5 bases). CDR1 and CDR2 (germline): MGHRA, YSYEKL. The CDR3 runs 17 residues. In DNA form, the CDR3 reads TGCCCCAGCAGCCAAGAGGGAGTGGGGTCTGGGGCCAACGTCCTGACTTCC. It codes for CPSSQEGVGSGANVLTS.

About this clonotype: Germline is not matched at one junction end, which may reflect a read error. This chain uses TRBV12-3 or TRBV12-4 with TRBJ2-5, with TRBD2 matching over 14 bases. CDR3 size: 17 residues. DNA of the CDR3: TGTGTCAGCAGAAGACTAGCGGGAGGGCCAAGAGTAGAAGACGAGTTCTTC. Translation: CVSRRLAGGPRVEDEFF.

Regarding this clonotype: The CDR3 carries no conserved terminal phenylalanine or tryptophan, so it likely arises from a read error. V and J are TRBV5-1 and TRBJ1-2, with no clear D. Per the germline V gene, CDR1 is SGHRS and CDR2 is YFSETQ. V lost 0 bases and J 3 bases, leaving 12 bases between the germline ends. The CDR3 length is 15 residues. CDR3 nucleotide sequence: TGCGCCAGCAGCTTGGTCCCCGAGGTCGACTATGGCTACACCATC. This sequence encodes CASSLVPEVDYGYTI.